The 22 T cell receptor beta chains below all came from one sample that was sequenced in a study of T cells in Graves' hyperthyroidism and ophthalmopathy. Amplification of TCR beta CDR3 regions was performed using RNA transcripts as template. First-round RT-PCR with HTBI primers amplified the TCR CDR3 region. In TCRdb, the multiplex PCR reads were re-called with MiXCR into one record per CDR3 protein. Of fewer than 450,000 distinct CDR3 sequences listed, around 15% are singletons. Specimen: blood. These receptors originate from a woman aged 60-75 years with Graves' ophthalmopathy.

This clonotype was counted between two and nine times. The chain has TRBV9 and TRBJ2-1, with unresolved D. CDR1 SGDLS and CDR2 YYNGEE come from the germline V gene. The V and J ends lost 0 bases and 4 bases respectively, with 14 bases between them. The CDR3 runs to 16 residues. The CDR3 DNA is TGTGCCAGCAGCGTAGGGGTCCAGCCTGAATACAATGAGCAGTTCTTC. This sequence encodes CASSVGVQPEYNEQFF. Full variable domain (remainder filled in from reference TRBV9 and TRBJ2-1): DSGVTQTPKHLITATGQRVTLRCSPRSGDLSVYWYQQSLDQGLQFLIQYYNGEERAKGNILERFSAQQFPDLHSELNLSSLELGDSALYFCASSVGVQPEYNEQFFGPGTRLTVL.

The chain is built from TRBV4-1 and TRBJ2-5, with D possibly called TRBD1 or TRBD2 (5 bases each). In germline, CDR1 is MGHRA, CDR2 YSYEKL. With 1 base removed from V and 0 bases from J, the gap between germline ends came to 9 bases. The CDR3 totals 15 residues. The CDR3 DNA follows: TGCGCCAGCAGCCAAGGGGTGGGGGACCAAGAGACCCAGTACTTC. Protein product: CASSQGVGDQETQYF.

The chain is built from TRBV5-1 and TRBJ2-7, with 8 bases matching TRBD1. After removal of 0 bases from V and 9 bases from J, the junction contained 8 bases not matched to a gene. CDR1 and CDR2 from the germline V gene are SGHRS and YFSETQ. This CDR3 comprises 14 residues. The CDR3 region is CASSLGTGSTGQYF. CDR3 bases: TGCGCCAGCAGCTTGGGGACAGGGTCTACGGGGCAGTACTTC.

The sample holds many counts of this clonotype. The chain recombines TRBV12-3 or TRBV12-4 with TRBJ1-2; no definite D call. Trimming left V 3 bases short and J 4 bases short, with 9 bases between. The CDR3 extends over 13 amino acids. The CDR3 nucleotides read TGTGCCAGCAGTTTTGTCGGATCCTATGGCTACACCTTC. Residues: CASSFVGSYGYTF.

At least ten counts were recorded for this clonotype. The chain employs TRBV28 and TRBJ2-7; TRBD1 agrees at 9 bases. Germline V gene lookup returns CDR1 MDHEN and CDR2 SYDVKM. V shed 7 bases and J 5 bases; nucleotides not matched to a gene: 9. The CDR3 extends over 14 amino acids. The CDR3 DNA reads as TGTGCCAGCACCCCCGGACAGGGGTTGCACGAGCAGTACTTC. Translation: CASTPGQGLHEQYF.

This clonotype was detected only a few times. This chain connects TRBV4-1 to TRBJ2-7, with D tentatively TRBD1 or TRBD2 (5 bases each). Trimming stripped 1 base from V and 6 bases from J, with 10 bases between. The CDR3 runs to 13 residues. Germline V lookup: CDR1 MGHRA, CDR2 YSYEKL. CDR3 sequence (DNA): TGCGCCAGCAGCCAAGTCCCAGGGACCGAGCAGTACTTC. It codes for CASSQVPGTEQYF.

Ten or more counts support this clonotype. The rearrangement uses TRBV3-1 and TRBJ2-3; D is unresolved. V gave up 0 bases and J gave up 3 bases, with 7 bases separating them. The CDR3 runs to 14 residues. The germline V gene encodes CDR1 LGHDT and CDR2 YNNKEL (reference sequence). The DNA for the CDR3 is TGTGCCAGCAGCCAAGATCCTTATACAGATACGCAGTATTTT. Its protein is CASSQDPYTDTQYF.

The J gene is TRBJ2-3, the V gene TRBV7-6; D is possibly TRBD1 (5 bases). CDR3 length: 15 amino acids. The germline CDR1 and CDR2 sequences are SGHVS and FNYEAQ. Trimming took 1 base from V and 2 from J, leaving 10 bases between them. The CDR3 loop is CASSLDGGHTDTQYF. CDR3 DNA sequence: TGTGCCAGCAGCTTAGACGGCGGACACACAGATACGCAGTATTTT.

Here the CDR3 DNA reads TGTGCCAGCAGCTTGGGGAGACTCCTCCAAGGGGAGCTGTTTTTT. Translating it yields CASSLGRLLQGELFF. The chain links TRBV5-6 to TRBJ2-2; no clear D. The CDR3 runs to 15 residues. Deletions cut 0 bases from V and 8 bases from J, with 14 bases between. CDR1 is SGHDT, CDR2 YYEEEE, per germline. The complete variable domain, with remaining parts taken from reference TRBV5-6 and TRBJ2-2, reads DAGVTQSPTHLIKTRGQQVTLRCSPKSGHDTVSWYQQALGQGPQFIFQYYEEEERQRGNFPDRFSGHQFPNYSSELNVNALLLGDSALYLCASSLGRLLQGELFFGEGSRLTVL.

This clonotype was picked up many times. This chain connects TRBV30 to TRBJ2-7, with D perhaps matching TRBD2 (6 bases). Germline V gene data show CDR1 as GTSNPN and CDR2 as SVGIG (reference sequence). Trimming cost V 3 bases and J 6 bases, with 12 bases left between them. This CDR3 has 12 residues. The CDR3 region is CAWRRTISEQYF. For the CDR3, the DNA is TGTGCCTGGAGAAGGACTATCTCCGAGCAGTACTTC.

This clonotype was observed a few times. The V and J genes are TRBV7-2 and TRBJ2-1; weak D call: TRBD1 (6 bases). Between the trimmed V and J ends, which lost 5 bases and 9 bases, there was a span of 20 bases. CDR3 length: 15 amino acids. From germline, CDR1 is SGHTA and CDR2 FQGNSA. In nucleotides, the CDR3 is TGTGCCAGCAGCCCCGAGGTTGGGACAAGGAGTGAGCAGTTCTTC. It translates to CASSPEVGTRSEQFF. Filled out from reference TRBV7-2 and TRBJ2-1, the complete variable domain reads GAGVSQSPSNKVTEKGKDVELRCDPISGHTALYWYRQSLGQGLEFLIYFQGNSAPDKSGLPSDRFSAERTGGSVSTLTIQRTQQEDSAVYLCASSPEVGTRSEQFFGPGTRLTVL.

Points on this clonotype: This may arise from a read error, as a much more abundant clone is one base away. V and J are TRBV6-5 and TRBJ2-7, with a tentative D call TRBD2 (5 bases). V was cut by 0 bases and J by 6 bases, with 18 bases left in between. Germline loops: CDR1 MNHEY, CDR2 SVGAGI. The CDR3 spans 16 residues. The CDR3 DNA sequence: TGTGCCAGCAGTTACTCGACAAGGAGGACCAACGGCGAGCAGTACTTC. Residues: CASSYSTRRTNGEQYF.

This clonotype was observed a handful of times. The chain employs TRBV20-1 and TRBJ2-3; 8 bases agree with TRBD2. V was pared by 0 bases and J by 4 bases, with 6 bases of the junction left unmatched. CDR1 and CDR2 from the germline V gene are DFQATT and SNEGSKA (reference sequence). The CDR3 is made up of 15 amino acids. CDR3 region: CSAREGTSLADTQYF. For the CDR3, the DNA is TGCAGTGCTAGAGAAGGGACTAGTCTCGCAGATACGCAGTATTTT.

V usage is TRBV20-1 and J usage is TRBJ2-7; 7 nucleotides align to TRBD1. The V gene's germline CDR1 is DFQATT and CDR2 SNEGSKA (reference sequence). CDR3 size: 14 residues. After removal of 3 bases from V and 4 bases from J, the junction contained 9 bases not matched to a gene. This CDR3 reads CSARDLGQLYEQYF. CDR3 bases: TGCAGTGCTAGGGACTTGGGACAGCTTTACGAGCAGTACTTC.

The V call is TRBV11-2, the J call TRBJ2-7; 8 positions agree with TRBD1. This CDR3 is 15 amino acids long. Trimming at V came to 5 bases and at J to 2 bases, leaving 8 bases not matched to a gene. Germline-derived CDR1 and CDR2 are SGHAT and FQNNGV. In DNA, the CDR3 is TGTGCCAGCAGCCCCCCGTCACAGGGGGCCTACGAGCAGTACTTC. Translating it yields CASSPPSQGAYEQYF.

This clonotype was recorded many times. V and J are TRBV11-2 and TRBJ2-3; D perhaps matches TRBD1 (6 bases). This CDR3 spans 13 amino acids. CDR1 and CDR2 from the germline V gene are SGHAT and FQNNGV. Trimming cost V 4 bases and J 2 bases, with 7 bases left between them. The CDR3 here is CASSWDTTDTQYF. CDR3 sequence (DNA): TGTGCCAGCAGCTGGGACACCACAGATACGCAGTATTTT.

The V call is TRBV6-4, the J call TRBJ2-6, with 9 nucleotides matching TRBD1. V lost 3 bases, J lost 0 bases, and 0 bases stayed unmatched. This CDR3 is 16 amino acids long. Germline V gene lookup returns CDR1 MRHNA and CDR2 SNTAGT. The CDR3 reads CASSETGGSGANVLTF. For the CDR3, the DNA is TGTGCCAGCAGTGAGACAGGGGGCTCTGGGGCCAACGTCCTGACTTTC.

The gene calls are TRBV27 and TRBJ2-7, with 7 bases fitting TRBD1. CDR1 MNHEY and CDR2 SMNVEV come from the germline V gene (reference sequence). The CDR3 has 13 amino acids. V shed 3 bases, J shed 4 bases, and the junction held 3 bases outside the gene matches. CDR3 sequence: CASSFRDSYEQYF. In DNA, the CDR3 is TGTGCCAGCAGTTTTAGGGACAGTTACGAGCAGTACTTC.

This clonotype was detected only a few times. The V and J genes are TRBV5-5 and TRBJ2-3; 9 nucleotides align to TRBD2. Germline CDR1 is SGHKS and CDR2 is YYEKEE (reference sequence). With 1 base clipped from V and 5 bases from J, the junction kept 5 bases outside the gene matches. This CDR3 is built from 15 residues. The DNA of the CDR3 is TGTGCCAGCAGCTTGACTGGCGGGAGGGGAGATACGCAGTATTTT. Its translation is CASSLTGGRGDTQYF.

The gene calls are TRBV5-1 and TRBJ2-5, with 11 bases matching TRBD2. Per the germline V gene, CDR1 is SGHRS and CDR2 is YFSETQ. V lost 0 bases, J lost 7 bases, and 8 bases stayed unmatched. The CDR3 has 16 amino acids. CDR3 region: CASSLETSGTVGTQYF. In nucleotides, the CDR3 is TGCGCCAGCAGCTTGGAGACTAGCGGGACGGTGGGGACCCAGTACTTC.

The chain is built from TRBV19 and TRBJ2-7; the D gene is possibly TRBD2 (5 bases). This CDR3 has 15 amino acids. Trimming stripped 2 bases from V and 3 bases from J, with 14 bases between. Germline V CDR1 and CDR2: LNHDA, SQIVND (reference sequence). CDR3 DNA: TGTGCCAGTAGTATAAGAGCGGCTTCAAGCTACGAGCAGTACTTC. Its protein product is CASSIRAASSYEQYF.

This clonotype occurred many times. The rearrangement joins TRBV5-1 to TRBJ2-1; the D call may be TRBD1 or TRBD2 (6 bases each). The CDR3 is 17 residues long. From germline, CDR1 is SGHRS and CDR2 YFSETQ. The V gene lost 0 bases and the J gene lost 7 bases, with 20 bases spanning the gap. This chain's CDR3 is CASSLGLGGQGVNEQFF. CDR3 DNA sequence: TGCGCCAGCAGCTTGGGGTTGGGGGGACAAGGTGTGAATGAGCAGTTCTTC.